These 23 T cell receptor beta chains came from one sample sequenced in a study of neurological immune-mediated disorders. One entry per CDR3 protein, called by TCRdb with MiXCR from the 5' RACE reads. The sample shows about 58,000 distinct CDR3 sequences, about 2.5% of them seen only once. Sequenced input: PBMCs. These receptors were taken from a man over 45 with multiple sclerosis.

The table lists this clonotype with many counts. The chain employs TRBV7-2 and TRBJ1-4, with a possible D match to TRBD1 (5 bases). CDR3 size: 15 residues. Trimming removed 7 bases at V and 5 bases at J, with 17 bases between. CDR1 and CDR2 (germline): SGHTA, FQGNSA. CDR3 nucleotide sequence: TGTGCCAGCAAAGGGACCGCGCCTAAAAATGAAAAACTGTTTTTT. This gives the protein CASKGTAPKNEKLFF.

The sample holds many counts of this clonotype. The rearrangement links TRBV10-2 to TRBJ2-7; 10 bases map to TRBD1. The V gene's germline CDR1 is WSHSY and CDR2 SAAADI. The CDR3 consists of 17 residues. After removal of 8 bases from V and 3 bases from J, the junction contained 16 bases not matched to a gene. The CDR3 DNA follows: TGCGCCAGCTCTGTAGACAGGGGGCAGAAGAGTGGCTACGAGCAGTACTTC. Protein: CASSVDRGQKSGYEQYF.

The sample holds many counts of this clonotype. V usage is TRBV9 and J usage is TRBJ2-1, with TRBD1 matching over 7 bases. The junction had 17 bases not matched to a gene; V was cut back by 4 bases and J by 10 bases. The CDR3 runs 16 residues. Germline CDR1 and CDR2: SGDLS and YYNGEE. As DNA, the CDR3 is TGTGCCAGCAGCCCACACAACGGGGTAGGGGGCGAGGAGCAGTTCTTC. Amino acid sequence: CASSPHNGVGGEEQFF.

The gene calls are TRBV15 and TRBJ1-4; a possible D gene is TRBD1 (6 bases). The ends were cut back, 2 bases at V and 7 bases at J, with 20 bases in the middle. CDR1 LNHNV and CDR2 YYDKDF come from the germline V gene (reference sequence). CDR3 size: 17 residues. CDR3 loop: CATSRPQPDGGGEKLFF. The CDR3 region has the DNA TGTGCCACCAGCAGACCGCAGCCAGATGGAGGGGGTGAAAAACTGTTTTTT.

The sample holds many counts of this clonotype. CDR3 DNA sequence: TGTGCCAGCAGCCAGGAGCGAAATGAGCAGTTCTTC. Its translation is CASSQERNEQFF. The gene calls are TRBV7-2 and TRBJ2-1; no firm D call. CDR3 length: 12 amino acids. Per germline, CDR1 SGHTA and CDR2 FQGNSA. The ends were cut back, 5 bases at V and 7 bases at J, with 9 bases in the middle.

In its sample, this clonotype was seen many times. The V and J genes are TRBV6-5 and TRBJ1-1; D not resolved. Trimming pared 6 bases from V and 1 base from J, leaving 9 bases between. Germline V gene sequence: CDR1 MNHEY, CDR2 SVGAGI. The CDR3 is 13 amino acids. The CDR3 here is CASSPPANTEAFF. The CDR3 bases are TGTGCCAGCAGCCCCCCAGCGAACACTGAAGCTTTCTTT.

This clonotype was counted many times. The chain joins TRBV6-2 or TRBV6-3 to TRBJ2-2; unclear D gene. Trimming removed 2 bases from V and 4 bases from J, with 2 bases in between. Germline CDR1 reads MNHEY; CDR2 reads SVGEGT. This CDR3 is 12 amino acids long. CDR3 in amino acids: CASSYTTGELFF. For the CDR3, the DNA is TGTGCCAGCAGTTACACCACCGGGGAGCTGTTTTTT.

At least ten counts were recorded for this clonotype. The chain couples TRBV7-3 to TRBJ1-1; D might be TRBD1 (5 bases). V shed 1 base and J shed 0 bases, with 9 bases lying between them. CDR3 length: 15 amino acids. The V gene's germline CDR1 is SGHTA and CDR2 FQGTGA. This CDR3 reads CASSLMGGLNTEAFF. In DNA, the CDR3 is TGTGCCAGCAGCTTAATGGGGGGGTTGAACACTGAAGCTTTCTTT.

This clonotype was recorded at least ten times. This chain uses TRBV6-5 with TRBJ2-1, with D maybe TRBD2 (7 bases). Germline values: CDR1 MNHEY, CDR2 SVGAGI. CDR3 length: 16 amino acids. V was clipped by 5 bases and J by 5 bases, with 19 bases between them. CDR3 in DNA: TGTGCCAGCAGTAATCTTGGGGGGGCCCTCAACAATGAGCAGTTCTTC. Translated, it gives CASSNLGGALNNEQFF.

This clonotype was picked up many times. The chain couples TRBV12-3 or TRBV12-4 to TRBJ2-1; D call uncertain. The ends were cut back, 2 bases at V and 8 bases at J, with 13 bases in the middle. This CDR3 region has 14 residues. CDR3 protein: CASSLSARADEQFF. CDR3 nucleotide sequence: TGTGCCAGCAGTTTAAGCGCTCGGGCGGATGAGCAGTTCTTC.

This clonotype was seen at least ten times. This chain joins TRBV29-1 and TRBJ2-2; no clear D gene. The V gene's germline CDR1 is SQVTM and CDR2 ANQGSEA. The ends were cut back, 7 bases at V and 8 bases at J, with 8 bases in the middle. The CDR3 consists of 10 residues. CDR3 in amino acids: CSAAAGELFF. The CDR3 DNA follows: TGCAGCGCCGCCGCGGGGGAGCTGTTTTTT.

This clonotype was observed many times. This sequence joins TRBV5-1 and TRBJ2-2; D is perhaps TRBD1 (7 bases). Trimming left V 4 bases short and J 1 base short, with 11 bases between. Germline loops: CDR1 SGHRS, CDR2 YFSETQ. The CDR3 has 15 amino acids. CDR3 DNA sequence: TGCGCCAGCAGCGGCGGGACAGAGAACACCGGGGAGCTGTTTTTT. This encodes CASSGGTENTGELFF.

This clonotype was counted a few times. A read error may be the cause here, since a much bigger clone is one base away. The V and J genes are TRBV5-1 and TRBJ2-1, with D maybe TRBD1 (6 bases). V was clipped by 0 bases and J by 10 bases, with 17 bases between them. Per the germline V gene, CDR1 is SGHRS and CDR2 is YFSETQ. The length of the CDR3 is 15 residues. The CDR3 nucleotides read TGCGCCAGCAGCTTGGACACAGGGCTGCCGGGCGAGCAGTTCTTC. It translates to CASSLDTGLPGEQFF.

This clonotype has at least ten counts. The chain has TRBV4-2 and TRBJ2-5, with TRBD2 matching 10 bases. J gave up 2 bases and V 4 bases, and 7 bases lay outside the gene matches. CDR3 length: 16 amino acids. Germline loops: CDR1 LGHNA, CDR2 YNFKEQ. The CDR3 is CASSLYSGGPQETQYF. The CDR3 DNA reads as TGTGCCAGCAGCCTATATAGCGGGGGGCCTCAAGAGACCCAGTACTTC.

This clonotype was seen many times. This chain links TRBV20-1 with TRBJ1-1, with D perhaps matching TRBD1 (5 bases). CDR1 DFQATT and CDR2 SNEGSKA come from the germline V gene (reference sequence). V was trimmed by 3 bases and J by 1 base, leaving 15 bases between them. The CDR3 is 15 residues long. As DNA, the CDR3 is TGCAGTGCTAGGCCCGGGGGGTCGGGGAACACTGAAGCTTTCTTT. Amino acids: CSARPGGSGNTEAFF.

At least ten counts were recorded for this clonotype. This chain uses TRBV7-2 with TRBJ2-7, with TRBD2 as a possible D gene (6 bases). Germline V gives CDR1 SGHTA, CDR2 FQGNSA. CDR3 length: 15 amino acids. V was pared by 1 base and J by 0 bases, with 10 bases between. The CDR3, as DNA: TGTGCCAGCAGCTTAGGCGGGGCAGGCTCCTACGAGCAGTACTTC. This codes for CASSLGGAGSYEQYF.

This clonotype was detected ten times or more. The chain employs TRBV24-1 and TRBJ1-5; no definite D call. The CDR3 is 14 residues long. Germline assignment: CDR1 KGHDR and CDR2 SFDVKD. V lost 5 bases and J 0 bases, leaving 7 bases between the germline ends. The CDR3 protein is CATSVSNSNQPQHF. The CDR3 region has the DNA TGTGCCACCAGTGTTTCGAATAGCAATCAGCCCCAGCATTTT.

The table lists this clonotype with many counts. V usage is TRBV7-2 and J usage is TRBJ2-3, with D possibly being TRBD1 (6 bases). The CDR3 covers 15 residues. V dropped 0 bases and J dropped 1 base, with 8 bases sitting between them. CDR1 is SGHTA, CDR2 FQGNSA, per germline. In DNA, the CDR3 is TGTGCCAGCAGCTTAGCGGGGGCGCGCACAGATACGCAGTATTTT. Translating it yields CASSLAGARTDTQYF.

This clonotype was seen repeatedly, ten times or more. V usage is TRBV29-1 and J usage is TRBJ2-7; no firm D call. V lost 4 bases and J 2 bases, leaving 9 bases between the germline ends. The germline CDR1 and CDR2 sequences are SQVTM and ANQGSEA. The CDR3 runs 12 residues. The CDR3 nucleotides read TGCAGCGTTGGAACAACCCCCTACGAGCAGTACTTC. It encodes CSVGTTPYEQYF.

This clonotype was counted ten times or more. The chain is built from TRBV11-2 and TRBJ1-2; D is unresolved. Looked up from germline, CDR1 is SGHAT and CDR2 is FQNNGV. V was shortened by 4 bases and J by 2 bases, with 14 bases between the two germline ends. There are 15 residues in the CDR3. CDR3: CASSSLRGRNYGYTF. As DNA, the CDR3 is TGTGCCAGCAGCTCCCTTCGCGGGAGAAACTATGGCTACACCTTC.

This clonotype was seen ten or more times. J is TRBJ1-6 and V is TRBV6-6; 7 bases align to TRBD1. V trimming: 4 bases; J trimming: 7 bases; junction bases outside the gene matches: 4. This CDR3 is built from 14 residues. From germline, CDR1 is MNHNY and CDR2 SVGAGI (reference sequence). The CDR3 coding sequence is TGTGCCAGCAGTTCAGGGACAGTGAATTCACCCCTCCACTTT. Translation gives CASSSGTVNSPLHF.

The CDR3 coding sequence is TGTGCCAGCAGTTCACAGCCAAGGACAGGGACGCAGTATTTT. This translates into CASSSQPRTGTQYF. The V call is TRBV6-6, the J call TRBJ2-3; 8 positions agree with TRBD1. The germline CDR1 and CDR2 sequences are MNHNY and SVGAGI (reference sequence). The CDR3 totals 14 residues. V lost 4 bases to trimming and J lost 9 bases; unmatched junction nucleotides: 9.

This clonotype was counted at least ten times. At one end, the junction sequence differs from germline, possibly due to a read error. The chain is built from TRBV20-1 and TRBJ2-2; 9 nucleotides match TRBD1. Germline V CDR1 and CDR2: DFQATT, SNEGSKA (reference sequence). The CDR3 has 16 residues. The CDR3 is CSATGPGQGNTGELFF. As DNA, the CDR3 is TGCAGCGCTACGGGCCCGGGACAGGGGAACACCGGGGAGCTGTTTTTT.